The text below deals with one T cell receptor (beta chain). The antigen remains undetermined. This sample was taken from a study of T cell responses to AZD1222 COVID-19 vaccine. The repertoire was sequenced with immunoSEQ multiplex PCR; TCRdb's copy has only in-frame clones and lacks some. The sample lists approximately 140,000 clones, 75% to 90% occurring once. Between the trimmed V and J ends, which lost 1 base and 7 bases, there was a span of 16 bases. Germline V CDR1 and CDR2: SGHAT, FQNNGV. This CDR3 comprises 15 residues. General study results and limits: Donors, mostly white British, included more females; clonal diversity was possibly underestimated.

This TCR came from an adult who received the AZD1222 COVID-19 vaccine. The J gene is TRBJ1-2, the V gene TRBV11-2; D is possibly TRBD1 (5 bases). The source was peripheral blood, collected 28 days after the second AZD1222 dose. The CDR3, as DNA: TGTGCCAGCAGCTTAGGGAGCGCAGGGTCTCTTGGCTACACCTTC. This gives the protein CASSLGSAGSLGYTF.